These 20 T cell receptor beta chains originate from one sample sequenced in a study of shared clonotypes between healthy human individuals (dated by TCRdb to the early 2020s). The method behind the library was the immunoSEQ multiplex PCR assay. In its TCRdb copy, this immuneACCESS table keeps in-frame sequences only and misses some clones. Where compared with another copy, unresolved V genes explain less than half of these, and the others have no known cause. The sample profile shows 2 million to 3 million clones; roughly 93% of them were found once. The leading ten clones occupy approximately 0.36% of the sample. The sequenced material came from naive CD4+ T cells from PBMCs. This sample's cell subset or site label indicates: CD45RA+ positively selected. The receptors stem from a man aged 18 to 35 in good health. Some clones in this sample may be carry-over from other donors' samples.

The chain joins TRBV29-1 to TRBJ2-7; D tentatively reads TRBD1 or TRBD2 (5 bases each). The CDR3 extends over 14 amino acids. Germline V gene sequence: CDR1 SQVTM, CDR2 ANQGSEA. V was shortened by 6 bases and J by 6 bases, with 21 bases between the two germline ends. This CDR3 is CSVGTTSHLREQYF. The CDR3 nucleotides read TGCAGCGTAGGGACCACATCCCACCTACGCGAGCAGTACTTC.

The CDR3 reads CASSYERMGAPLHF. The CDR3 DNA sequence: TGTGCCAGCAGTTACGAGAGAATGGGGGCTCCCCTCCACTTT. The chain joins TRBV6-5 to TRBJ1-6, with D possibly matching TRBD1 (6 bases). This CDR3 is 14 amino acids long. Trimming removed 2 bases at V and 13 bases at J, with 15 bases between. CDR1 is MNHEY and CDR2 is SVGAGI in the germline V gene.

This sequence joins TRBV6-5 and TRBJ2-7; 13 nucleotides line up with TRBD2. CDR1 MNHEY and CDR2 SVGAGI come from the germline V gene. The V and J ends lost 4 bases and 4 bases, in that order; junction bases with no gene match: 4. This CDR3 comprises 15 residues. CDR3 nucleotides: TGTGCCAGCAGTTGGACTAGCGGGGGTTCTTACGAGCAGTACTTC. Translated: CASSWTSGGSYEQYF.

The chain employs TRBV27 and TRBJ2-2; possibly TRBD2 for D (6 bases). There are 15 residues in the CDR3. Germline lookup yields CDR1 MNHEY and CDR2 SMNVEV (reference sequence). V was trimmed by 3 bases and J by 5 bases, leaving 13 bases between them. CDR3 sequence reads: CASSLGLASTGELFF. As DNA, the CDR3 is TGTGCCAGCAGTTTGGGGCTAGCGAGTACCGGGGAGCTGTTTTTT.

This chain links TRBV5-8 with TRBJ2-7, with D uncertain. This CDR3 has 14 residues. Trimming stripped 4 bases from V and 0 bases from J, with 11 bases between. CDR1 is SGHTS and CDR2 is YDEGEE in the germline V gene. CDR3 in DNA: TGTGCCAGCAGCCGGACCCTCCTCTCCTACGAGCAGTACTTC. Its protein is CASSRTLLSYEQYF. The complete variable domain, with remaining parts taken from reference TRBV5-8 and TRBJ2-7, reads EAGVTQSPTHLIKTRGQQATLRCSPISGHTSVYWYQQALGLGLQFLLWYDEGEERNRGNFPPRFSGRQFPNYSSELNVNALELEDSALYLCASSRTLLSYEQYFGPGTRLTVT.

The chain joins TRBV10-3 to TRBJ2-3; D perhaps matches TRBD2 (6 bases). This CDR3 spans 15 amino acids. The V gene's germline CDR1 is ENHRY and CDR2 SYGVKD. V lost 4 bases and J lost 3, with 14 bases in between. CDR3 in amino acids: CAISGSRERTDTQYF. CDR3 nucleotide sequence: TGTGCCATCAGTGGGAGCCGGGAGAGGACAGATACGCAGTATTTT.

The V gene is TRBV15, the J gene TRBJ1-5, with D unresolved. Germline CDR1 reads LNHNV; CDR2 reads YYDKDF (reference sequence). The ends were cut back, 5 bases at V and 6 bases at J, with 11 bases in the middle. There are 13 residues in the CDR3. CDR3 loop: CATSLYGGQPQHF. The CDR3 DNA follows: TGTGCCACCAGCTTATACGGCGGTCAGCCCCAGCATTTT.

In nucleotides, the CDR3 is TGTGCCAGCAGTTGGGGGCACACTGAAGCTTTCTTT. Amino acid sequence: CASSWGHTEAFF. V gene TRBV28 combines with J gene TRBJ1-1, with D possibly TRBD1 on 6 matching bases. The V gene lost 4 bases and the J gene lost 3 bases, with 6 bases spanning the gap. The CDR3 loop spans 12 amino acids. CDR1 and CDR2 (germline): MDHEN, SYDVKM. Full variable domain (outside the CDR3, taken from reference TRBV28 and TRBJ1-1): DVKVTQSSRYLVKRTGEKVFLECVQDMDHENMFWYRQDPGLGLRLIYFSYDVKMKEKGDIPEGYSVSREKKERFSLILESASTNQTSMYLCASSWGHTEAFFGQGTRLTVV.

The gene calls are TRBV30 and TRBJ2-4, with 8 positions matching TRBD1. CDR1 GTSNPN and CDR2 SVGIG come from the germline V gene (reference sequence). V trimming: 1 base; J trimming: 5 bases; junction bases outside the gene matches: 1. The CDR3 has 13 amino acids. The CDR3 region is CAWSAGQENIQYF. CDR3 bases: TGTGCCTGGAGTGCGGGACAGGAAAACATTCAGTACTTC.

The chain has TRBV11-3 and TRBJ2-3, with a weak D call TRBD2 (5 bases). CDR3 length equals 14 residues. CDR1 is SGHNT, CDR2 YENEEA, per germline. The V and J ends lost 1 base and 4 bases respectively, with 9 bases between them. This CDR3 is CASSLVRESDTQYF. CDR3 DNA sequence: TGTGCCAGCAGCTTAGTGAGGGAATCAGATACGCAGTATTTT.

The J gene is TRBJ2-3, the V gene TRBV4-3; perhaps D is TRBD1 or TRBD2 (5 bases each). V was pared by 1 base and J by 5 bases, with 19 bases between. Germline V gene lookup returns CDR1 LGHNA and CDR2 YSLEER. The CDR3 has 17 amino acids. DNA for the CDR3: TGCGCCAGCAGCCAAGGGAGAAGGGACCATGCGGGAGATACGCAGTATTTT. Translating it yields CASSQGRRDHAGDTQYF.

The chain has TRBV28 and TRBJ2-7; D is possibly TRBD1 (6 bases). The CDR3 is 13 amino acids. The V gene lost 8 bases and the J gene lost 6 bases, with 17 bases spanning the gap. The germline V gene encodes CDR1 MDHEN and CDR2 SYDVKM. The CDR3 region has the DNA TGTGCCAGCGGAGGACAGCTTTTAGGCGAGCAGTACTTC. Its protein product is CASGGQLLGEQYF.

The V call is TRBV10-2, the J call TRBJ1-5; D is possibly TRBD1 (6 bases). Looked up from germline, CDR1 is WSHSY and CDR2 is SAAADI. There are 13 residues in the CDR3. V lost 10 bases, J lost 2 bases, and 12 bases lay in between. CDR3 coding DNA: TGCGCCACGGGACACGGTGGCAATCAGCCCCAGCATTTT. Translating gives CATGHGGNQPQHF.

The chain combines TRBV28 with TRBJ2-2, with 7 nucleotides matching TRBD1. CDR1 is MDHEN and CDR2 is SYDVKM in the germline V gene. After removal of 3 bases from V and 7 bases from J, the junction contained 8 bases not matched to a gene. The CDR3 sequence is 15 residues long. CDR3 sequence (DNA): TGTGCCAGCAGTTTGTTAGACAGGGACGGCGGGGAGCTGTTTTTT. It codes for CASSLLDRDGGELFF.

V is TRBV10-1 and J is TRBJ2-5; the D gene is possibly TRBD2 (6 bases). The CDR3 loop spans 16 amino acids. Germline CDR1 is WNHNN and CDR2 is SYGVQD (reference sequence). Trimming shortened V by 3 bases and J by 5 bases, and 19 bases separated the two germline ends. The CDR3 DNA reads TGCGCCAGCAGTGACCCCGGGACTTCTACCCAGGAGACCCAGTACTTC. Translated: CASSDPGTSTQETQYF.

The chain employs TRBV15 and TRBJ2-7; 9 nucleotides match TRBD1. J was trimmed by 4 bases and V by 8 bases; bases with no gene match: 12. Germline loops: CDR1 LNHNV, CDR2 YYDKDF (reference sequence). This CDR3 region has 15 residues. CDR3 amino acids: CATREWGQGNYEQYF. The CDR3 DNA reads TGTGCCACCCGTGAGTGGGGACAGGGAAATTACGAGCAGTACTTC.

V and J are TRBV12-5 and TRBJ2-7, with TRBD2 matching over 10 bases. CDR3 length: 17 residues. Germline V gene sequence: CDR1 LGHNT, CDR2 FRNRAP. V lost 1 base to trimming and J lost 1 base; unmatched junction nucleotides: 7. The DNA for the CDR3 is TGTGCTAGTGGTTTGGGCAGCGGGAGGGCCCTGTCCTACGAGCAGTACTTC. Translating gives CASGLGSGRALSYEQYF.

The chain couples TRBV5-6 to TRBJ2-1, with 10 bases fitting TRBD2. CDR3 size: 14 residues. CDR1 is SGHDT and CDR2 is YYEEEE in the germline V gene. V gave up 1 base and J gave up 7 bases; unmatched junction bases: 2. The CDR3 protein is CASSLPSGSNEQFF. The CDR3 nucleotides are TGTGCCAGCAGCTTGCCTAGCGGGAGTAATGAGCAGTTCTTC.

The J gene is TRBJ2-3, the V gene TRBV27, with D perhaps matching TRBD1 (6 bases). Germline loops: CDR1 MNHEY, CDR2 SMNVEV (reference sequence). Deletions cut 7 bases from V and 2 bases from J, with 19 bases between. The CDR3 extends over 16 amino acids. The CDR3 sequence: CASTQLRGSLTDTQYF. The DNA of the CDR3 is TGTGCCAGCACCCAGCTCAGGGGTTCTCTCACAGATACGCAGTATTTT.

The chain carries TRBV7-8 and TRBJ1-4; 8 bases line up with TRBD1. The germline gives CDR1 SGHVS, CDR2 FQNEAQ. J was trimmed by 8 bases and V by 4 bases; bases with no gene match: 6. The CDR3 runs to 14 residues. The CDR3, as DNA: TGTGCCAGCAGCTCCGGACAGGGATTCGAAAAACTGTTTTTT. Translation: CASSSGQGFEKLFF.